These 6 T cell receptor beta chains were all obtained from the same sample, sequenced in a study of tumor-infiltrating lymphocytes in oesophageal squamous cell carcinoma. TCRdb ran MiXCR on the PCR reads and lists one entry per CDR3 protein. The data contain 15,000 to 20,000 distinct CDR3 sequences, 35% to 50% of them singletons. The sequenced material came from normal esophageal tissue next to the tumor. The source is a male donor with esophageal squamous cell carcinoma.

This chain joins TRBV11-2 and TRBJ2-1; 12 bases align to TRBD2. This CDR3 contains 15 residues. CDR1 SGHAT and CDR2 FQNNGV come from the germline V gene. J was trimmed by 5 bases and V by 6 bases; bases with no gene match: 5. The CDR3 DNA follows: TGTGCCAGCAGGGGGACTAGCGGGCTTCACAATGAGCAGTTCTTC. Protein: CASRGTSGLHNEQFF. Filled out from reference TRBV11-2 and TRBJ2-1, the complete variable domain reads EAGVAQSPRYKIIEKRQSVAFWCNPISGHATLYWYQQILGQGPKLLIQFQNNGVVDDSQLPKDRFSAERLKGVDSTLKIQPAKLEDSAVYLCASRGTSGLHNEQFFGPGTRLTVL.

In this sample, this clonotype turned up many times. The chain recombines TRBV19 with TRBJ2-5; 12 nucleotides match TRBD2. V shed 10 bases and J 2 bases; nucleotides not matched to a gene: 8. The CDR3 is made up of 15 amino acids. The germline V gene encodes CDR1 LNHDA and CDR2 SQIVND (reference sequence). The CDR3 protein is CATRKTSGGQETQYF. The CDR3 bases are TGTGCCACCCGAAAGACTAGCGGGGGTCAAGAGACCCAGTACTTC. Full variable domain (rest looked up from reference TRBV19 and TRBJ2-5): DGGITQSPKYLFRKEGQNVTLSCEQNLNHDAMYWYRQDPGQGLRLIYYSQIVNDFQKGDIAEGYSVSREKKESFPLTVTSAQKNPTAFYLCATRKTSGGQETQYFGPGTRLLVL.

This clonotype was observed many times. A single base separates this from a much larger clone, so it may be a read error. The gene calls are TRBV5-4 and TRBJ2-7; 12 positions match TRBD2. Per germline, CDR1 SGHNT and CDR2 YYREEE (reference sequence). V dropped 2 bases and J dropped 7; count of bases not matched to a gene: 10. CDR3 length equals 16 residues. The CDR3: CASSFLLAGGRGEQYF. Written as DNA, the CDR3 is TGTGCCAGCAGCTTCCTACTAGCGGGAGGTAGGGGTGAGCAGTACTTC.

The chain has TRBV27 and TRBJ2-5, with D maybe TRBD1 (5 bases). The last part of the DNA fits TRBJ2-7 better; the J call may be wrong. CDR3 length equals 14 residues. Germline lookup yields CDR1 MNHEY and CDR2 SMNVEV (reference sequence). CDR3 sequence: CASSLGAGTYEQYF. The CDR3 DNA sequence: TGTGCCAGCTCCCTAGGGGCAGGGACCTACGAGCAGTACTTC.

The table lists this clonotype with many counts. The V call is TRBV7-3, the J call TRBJ2-3; D perhaps matches TRBD2 (6 bases). Per germline, CDR1 SGHTA and CDR2 FQGTGA. V dropped 1 base and J dropped 4 bases, with 12 bases sitting between them. This CDR3 has 15 residues. CDR3 DNA sequence: TGTGCCAGCAGCTTAATCGGCGGGAAGGCAGATACGCAGTATTTT. Its translation: CASSLIGGKADTQYF.

This clonotype showed up many times. The rearrangement joins TRBV19 to TRBJ2-3; TRBD2 aligns across 7 bases. Germline V gene data show CDR1 as LNHDA and CDR2 as SQIVND (reference sequence). V trimming: 4 bases; J trimming: 5 bases; junction bases outside the gene matches: 3. This CDR3 has 13 residues. The CDR3 region is CASSNQRGDTQYF. In DNA form, the CDR3 reads TGTGCCAGTAGTAATCAGCGGGGAGATACGCAGTATTTT.